The table lists the clone carrying this T cell receptor beta chain with a few counts. Its antigen is not identified. The entry originates in a study of beta chain features in type 1 diabetes. Germline values: CDR1 KGHSH, CDR2 LQKENI. The CDR3 has 15 residues. V was clipped by 6 bases and J by 2 bases, with 16 bases between them. Isolated RNA was reverse transcribed in full, so expressed TCRB transcripts were sequenced. Produced via immunoSEQ multiplex PCR; TCRdb's table is partial and in-frame only. The sample carries a few hundred thousand clones, roughly 12% recorded once. Study conclusions and caveats: In every one of the four CD4+ subsets, TCRB CDR3s were moderately but significantly shorter in Type 1 diabetes patients.

This sequence originates from a man aged 18 to 29 in good health. The chain is built from TRBV18 and TRBJ2-5; D not resolved. Specimen: naive CD4+ T cells from blood. The CDR3 sequence: CASSSTWAVQETQYF. The CDR3 region has the DNA TGTGCCAGCTCTTCGACATGGGCCGTACAAGAGACCCAGTACTTC.